The rows below give T cell receptor beta chains drawn from one sample of a study of cytomegalovirus exposure and HLA in healthy donors. TCRdb's copy holds only in-frame clones and misses some; the assay was immunoSEQ multiplex PCR. Of 150,000 to 200,000 clones listed, about 77% are singletons. Sequencing was carried out using PBMCs. The source is a woman aged 25 to 39 in good health and CMV-seropositive. Each CDR3 is given with its conserved first and last residue. The D gene is left open where the match is weak. For some rows the clone size is stated as once, few or many, or as a class when expanded; others skip it.

V,J,size,D,DNA,CDR3
TRBV27,TRBJ2-5,-,-,TGTGCCAGCAGTTCCGCCTGGGGCGGGACCCAGTACTTC,CASSSAWGGTQYF
TRBV4-1,TRBJ1-1,-,-,TGCGCCAGCAGCCAAGATGGGGGGTACACTGAAGCTTTCTTT,CASSQDGGYTEAFF
TRBV2,TRBJ2-7,-,TRBD2,TGTGCCAGCAGAAGTGCGGGAGGAGCCTACGAGCAGTACTTC,CASRSAGGAYEQYF
TRBV28,TRBJ2-5,-,-,TGTGCCAGCAGGGATAGCGGCGGGAAAGAGACCCAGTACTTC,CASRDSGGKETQYF
TRBV9,TRBJ2-1,-,TRBD2,TGTGCCAGCAGCGTAGCTCCCGGACTAGCAGCCAATGAGCAGTTCTTC,CASSVAPGLAANEQFF
TRBV2,TRBJ2-1,-,-,TGTGCCAGCAGTGGTATGAGAAATGAGCAGTTCTTC,CASSGMRNEQFF
TRBV9,TRBJ2-1,-,-,TGTGCCAGCAGCGTAGCGGTGGCTACCGGAGGCGATGAGCAGTTCTTC,CASSVAVATGGDEQFF
TRBV29-1,TRBJ2-7,-,TRBD2,TGCAGCGTTGTGCGGGAGGCTGGCGGTAGCTACGAGCAGTACTTC,CSVVREAGGSYEQYF
TRBV6-5,TRBJ1-6,-,TRBD1,TGTGCCAGCGGCGAAAGGGGGCGGAATTCACCCCTCCACTTT,CASGERGRNSPLHF
TRBV6-5,TRBJ2-7,-,-,TGTGCCAGCCAACAGGGTCGCCTGTACGAGCAGTACTTC,CASQQGRLYEQYF
TRBV7-9,TRBJ1-4,-,TRBD1,TGTGCCAGCAGTCTTCAGGGGGATGAAAAACTGTTTTTT,CASSLQGDEKLFF
TRBV15,TRBJ2-5,-,-,TGTGCCACCAGCAGTCCGGGGACCCAGTACTTC,CATSSPGTQYF
TRBV5-6,TRBJ2-7,-,-,TGTGCCAGCAGCTCCCAACCCGGTTCCTACGAGCAGTACTTC,CASSSQPGSYEQYF
TRBV10-2,TRBJ2-7,-,TRBD2,TGCGCCAGCAGTCCAGCGGGGGCCATCTACGAGCAGTACTTC,CASSPAGAIYEQYF
TRBV5-4,TRBJ2-7,-,-,TGTGCCAGCAGCTTGCTGACAGGAGCATACGAGCAGTACTTC,CASSLLTGAYEQYF
TRBV6-1,TRBJ1-1,-,-,TGTGCCAGCAGTGAGGGCGCCCCGGCTGAAGCTTTCTTT,CASSEGAPAEAFF
TRBV5-4,TRBJ1-6,-,-,TGTGCCAGCAGCTCCCAACCAGGGGTGGGTGACTCACCCCTCCACTTT,CASSSQPGVGDSPLHF
TRBV20-1,TRBJ1-2,once,-,TGCAGTGACAGGGCCACGGATGGCTACACCTTC,CSDRATDGYTF
TRBV7-7,TRBJ2-3,-,TRBD2,TGTGCTAGCAGCATCGGGACTAGCGGGAGTGTAGATACGCAGTATTTT,CASSIGTSGSVDTQYF
TRBV5-6,TRBJ2-1,-,-,TGTGCCAGCAGCAGGGACTTCAATGAGCAGTTCTTC,CASSRDFNEQFF
TRBV4-1,TRBJ1-5,once,TRBD1,TGCGCCAGCAGCCAAGCGGGACAGGAGCAGCCCCAGCATTTT,CASSQAGQEQPQHF
TRBV19,TRBJ1-1,-,-,TGTGCCAGTAGTCGAGGGCCAAGTACTGAAGCTTTCTTT,CASSRGPSTEAFF
TRBV2,TRBJ2-2,-,-,TGTGCCAGCAGCGCGGGATTCGCGAACACCGGGGAGCTGTTTTTT,CASSAGFANTGELFF
TRBV11-2,TRBJ2-7,-,-,TGTGCCAGCAGCTTAGTGGGCGGGCTTGACTACGAGCAGTACTTC,CASSLVGGLDYEQYF
TRBV20-1,TRBJ1-4,few,-,TGCAGTGTCGGGAGGGAAAAACTGTTTTTT,CSVGREKLFF
TRBV21-1,TRBJ1-5,-,-,TGTGCCGTCAAGGGGGGGGCCGAGGGGATCCAGCCCCAGCATTTT,CAVKGGAEGIQPQHF
TRBV5-1,TRBJ2-2,-,TRBD2,TGCGCCAGCAGCTTGGATATAGCGGGAGGCACCGGGGAGCTGTTTTTT,CASSLDIAGGTGELFF
TRBV7-8,TRBJ2-1,once,-,TGTGCCAGCAGCTTAGTCCCCATCCATGAGCAGTTCTTC,CASSLVPIHEQFF
TRBV6-6,TRBJ1-2,-,TRBD1,TGTGCCAGCAGATTGACAGGGGCGGAGGGCTACACCTTC,CASRLTGAEGYTF
TRBV7-9,TRBJ1-1,-,-,TGTGCCAGCAGCTTAGGAGTCGGCACTGAAGCTTTCTTT,CASSLGVGTEAFF
TRBV9,TRBJ1-5,once,-,TGTGCCAGCAGCGGAAGACTAAGCAATCAGCCCCAGCATTTT,CASSGRLSNQPQHF
TRBV10-3,TRBJ2-2,-,-,TGTGCCATCAGCGCTGGACAGTCCGGGGAGCTGTTTTTT,CAISAGQSGELFF
TRBV7-9,TRBJ2-7,-,-,TGTGCCAGCAGCTTAGGGGAGAGGCCCTTCGAGCAGTACTTC,CASSLGERPFEQYF
TRBV6-1,TRBJ1-1,-,-,TGTGCCAGCAGTGAAGCGCAGGGCACTTGGGCTTTCTTT,CASSEAQGTWAFF
TRBV9,TRBJ1-5,-,TRBD1,TGTGCCAGCAGCCCTCAGGGGGCTGAACAGCCCCAGCATTTT,CASSPQGAEQPQHF
TRBV5-6,TRBJ2-1,-,TRBD2,TGTGCCAGCAGCTTGGGACTAGCGGGAGACAATGAGCAGTTCTTC,CASSLGLAGDNEQFF
TRBV5-1,TRBJ2-5,-,-,TGCGCCAGCAGCTTAGGAGGGGGCGCGGGGGAGACCCAGTACTTC,CASSLGGGAGETQYF
TRBV28,TRBJ2-1,-,TRBD2,TGTGCCAGCAGTCATGGGACTAGCAATGAGCAGTTCTTC,CASSHGTSNEQFF
TRBV27,TRBJ2-3,-,-,TGTGCCAGCAGTTTGGTCAGGCATAGCACAGATACGCAGTATTTT,CASSLVRHSTDTQYF
TRBV5-4,TRBJ2-3,-,-,TGTGCCAGCAGCCTCCCGTTGCGGGGCTACAACACAGATACGCAGTATTTT,CASSLPLRGYNTDTQYF
TRBV18,TRBJ1-1,-,-,TGTGCCAGCTCACGGTCTGGACAGAACACTGAAGCTTTCTTT,CASSRSGQNTEAFF
TRBV4-1,TRBJ2-3,once,TRBD2,TGCGCCAGCAGCCTAGGGTATAGCGGGGGGTCAGATACGCAGTATTTT,CASSLGYSGGSDTQYF
TRBV10-1,TRBJ2-3,-,TRBD2,TGCGCCACCAGGGGGGGACTAGCGACCGATACGCAGTATTTT,CATRGGLATDTQYF
TRBV2,TRBJ2-7,-,TRBD1,TGTGCCAGCAGTGAGGACAGGGGCGCGTACGAGCAGTACTTC,CASSEDRGAYEQYF
TRBV28,TRBJ2-7,-,TRBD2,TGTGCCAGCACCCTAGCGGGAGCTAAAGAGCAGTACTTC,CASTLAGAKEQYF
TRBV18,TRBJ1-3,-,-,TGTGCCAGCTCACCACGTATGACACCCTTTAAGAGCTCTGGAAACACCATATATTTT,CASSPRMTPFKSSGNTIYF
TRBV15,TRBJ2-7,-,-,TGTGCCACCAGCCCTCCGGGGAACCTACGCTACGAGCAGTACTTC,CATSPPGNLRYEQYF
TRBV27,TRBJ2-7,-,TRBD2,TGTGCCAGCAGTTATAGCGGGAGGGCCGGTGAGCAGTACTTC,CASSYSGRAGEQYF
TRBV6-6,TRBJ2-7,-,-,TGTGCCAGCAGTTACTCAGGGGCCTACGAGCAGTACTTC,CASSYSGAYEQYF
TRBV6-1,TRBJ2-1,-,-,TGTGCCAGCAGTGAACCGGGAGCTCGCAATGAGCAGTTCTTC,CASSEPGARNEQFF
TRBV15,TRBJ1-1,few,-,TGTGCCACCAGCAGACCAGGACAGAACACTGAAGCTTTCTTT,CATSRPGQNTEAFF
TRBV7-9,TRBJ2-7,-,-,TGTGCCAGCAGCTTAGATGAGACAGAAACCTACGAGCAGTACTTC,CASSLDETETYEQYF
TRBV4-1,TRBJ1-4,-,-,TGCGCCAGCAGCCAAGATATTGCGGCTATGTATGAAAAACTGTTTTTT,CASSQDIAAMYEKLFF
TRBV9,TRBJ2-7,-,TRBD2,TGTGCCAGCAGCGTAGGCGGGACTAGATCCCACGAGCAGTACTTC,CASSVGGTRSHEQYF
TRBV27,TRBJ1-1,-,TRBD1,TGTGCCAGCCAGGACAGGGCTCGGGCTGAAGCTTCCTTT,CASQDRARAEASF
TRBV7-2,TRBJ2-2,-,-,TGTGCCAGCAGCTCAGGACCGGGACTCCGGGAGCTGTTTTTT,CASSSGPGLRELFF
TRBV7-3,TRBJ1-1,-,TRBD1,TGTGCCAGCAGCCCCACCGGGACAGGGGGCCCTGAAGCTTTCTTT,CASSPTGTGGPEAFF
TRBV7-9,TRBJ1-1,-,TRBD1,TGTTCCAGCAGCTCCCAGACAGGGGGCACTGAAGCTTTCTTT,CSSSSQTGGTEAFF
TRBV10-3,TRBJ1-1,few,-,TGTGCCACACGCTCCGTTGGGGGCGAGGCCACTGAAGCTTTCTTT,CATRSVGGEATEAFF
TRBV4-1,TRBJ2-4,-,TRBD2,TGCGCCAGCAGCGAGAGGACTAGCGCGGTAGTCATTCAGTACTTC,CASSERTSAVVIQYF